Listed here are 11 T cell receptor beta chains from one sample, sequenced in a study of post-analysis software for immune sequencing data. Study-wide points: When patients were compared with controls, a handful of TRBV segments were more frequent, TRBV5-6, TRBV5-1 and TRBV20-1 among them.

Unique molecular identifiers featured in each of the TCR beta cDNA libraries. TCRdb itself ran the PCR reads through MiXCR, one entry per CDR3 protein. This sample has about half a million distinct CDR3 sequences, with 34% found just once. Antigen specificity for these receptors is unknown. Sequencing was performed on blood. These receptor sequences come from a girl aged 2 to 17 with multiple sclerosis.

The chain recombines TRBV9 with TRBJ2-1; 10 bases match TRBD2. The V gene end was trimmed by 0 bases and the J gene end by 5 bases; junction bases not matched to a gene: 2. The CDR3 spans 15 residues. Germline V CDR1 and CDR2: SGDLS, YYNGEE. CDR3 protein: CASSVDSGGHNEQFF. The CDR3 DNA reads TGTGCCAGCAGCGTAGATAGCGGGGGGCACAATGAGCAGTTCTTC.

The rearrangement uses TRBV5-1 and TRBJ2-4, with 7 bases identical to TRBD1. The DNA matches TRBJ2-1 better at its end, which makes the J call doubtful. The CDR3 contains 13 residues. The V gene's germline CDR1 is SGHRS and CDR2 YFSETQ. The CDR3 spells CASSLSRGNIQFF. CDR3 in DNA: TGCGCCAGCAGCTTATCCAGGGGGAACATTCAGTTCTTC.

Comment on this clonotype: One base away lies a much larger clone, so this may be a sequencing read error. The chain has TRBV12-3 or TRBV12-4 and TRBJ2-5, with 7 bases matching TRBD1. V shed 5 bases and J 5 bases; nucleotides not matched to a gene: 5. The CDR3 loop spans 13 amino acids. As DNA, the CDR3 is TGTGCCAGCAGTCGGGACAGCCACGAGACCCAGTACTTC. This sequence encodes CASSRDSHETQYF.

There are a few counts of this clonotype. The chain combines TRBV20-1 with TRBJ2-3, with a possible D match to TRBD2 (5 bases). The CDR3 runs to 14 residues. V was pared by 6 bases and J by 2 bases, with 15 bases between. Looked up from germline, CDR1 is DFQATT and CDR2 is SNEGSKA (reference sequence). CDR3: CSAPGWLSTDTQYF. The CDR3 bases are TGCAGTGCCCCGGGGTGGTTATCCACAGATACGCAGTATTTT.

The gene calls are TRBV10-3 and TRBJ2-5; 13 positions match TRBD2. Germline V CDR1 and CDR2: ENHRY, SYGVKD. The CDR3 runs to 17 residues. V was pared by 0 bases and J by 1 base, with 2 bases of the junction left unmatched. The CDR3 DNA is TGTGCCATCAGTGAGTCGACTAGCGGGGGGTTCCAAGAGACCCAGTACTTC. Residues: CAISESTSGGFQETQYF.

This clonotype turned up a few times. The genes are TRBV11-2 and TRBJ1-2; D is possibly TRBD1 (6 bases). Germline lookup yields CDR1 SGHAT and CDR2 FQNNGV. This CDR3 spans 15 amino acids. V lost 0 bases, J lost 5 bases, and 13 bases lay in between. The DNA of the CDR3 is TGTGCCAGCAGCTTAGACGAAGGGGGAGGTTATGGCTACACCTTC. Residues: CASSLDEGGGYGYTF.

This clonotype was seen a handful of times. The V gene is TRBV6-6, the J gene TRBJ2-4, with 8 positions matching TRBD1. Matching the DNA end better, TRBJ2-7 makes the J call doubtful. The CDR3 sequence is 13 residues long. CDR1 is MNHNY and CDR2 is SVGAGI in the germline V gene (reference sequence). CDR3 bases: TGTGCCAGCAGGGCAGGGGGCGAATACGAGCAGTACTTC. Its protein is CASRAGGEYEQYF.

In its sample, this clonotype was seen a few times. The V gene is TRBV10-3, the J gene TRBJ2-7, with D possibly TRBD2 on 6 matching bases. The germline CDR1 and CDR2 sequences are ENHRY and SYGVKD. The V end was cut by 0 bases, the J end by 3 bases, with 9 bases between. The CDR3 runs to 14 residues. This CDR3 reads CAISESTRGYEQYF. The CDR3 nucleotides read TGTGCCATCAGTGAGTCGACTAGGGGCTACGAGCAGTACTTC.

This clonotype has a handful of counts. The genes are TRBV4-1 and TRBJ1-4, with D maybe TRBD1 (5 bases). The CDR3 contains 15 residues. Germline CDR1 and CDR2: MGHRA and YSYEKL. V was trimmed by 0 bases and J by 8 bases, leaving 13 bases between them. CDR3 sequence (DNA): TGCGCCAGCAGCCAAGAAGACCAGGGTCACGAAAAACTGTTTTTT. It specifies CASSQEDQGHEKLFF.

This clonotype was seen a handful of times. This chain connects TRBV12-3 or TRBV12-4 to TRBJ2-5; 10 positions match TRBD2. V gave up 5 bases and J gave up 2 bases; unmatched junction bases: 5. This CDR3 is 15 amino acids long. The CDR3 sequence is CASSPQAGGQETQYF. The CDR3 region has the DNA TGTGCCAGCAGTCCACAAGCGGGGGGGCAAGAGACCCAGTACTTC.

Ten or more counts support this clonotype. The chain uses TRBV18 and TRBJ2-1, with 10 bases fitting TRBD2. The junction had 3 bases not matched to a gene; V was cut back by 2 bases and J by 8 bases. This CDR3 is 14 amino acids long. Germline CDR1 and CDR2: KGHSH and LQKENI. The CDR3, as DNA: TGTGCCAGCTCACCAAGGACTAGCGGCCATGAGCAGTTCTTC. Residues: CASSPRTSGHEQFF.